These 18 T cell receptor beta chains were sequenced from one sample in a study of T cell changes during pregnancy in multiple sclerosis. Sequencing was performed with immunoSEQ multiplex PCR; in TCRdb, only in-frame clones are kept and a portion is missing. This table has roughly 18,000 clones, roughly 84% appearing once. The sequenced sample was CD8+ T cells from peripheral blood mononuclear cells, obtained after pregnancy. Receptors were obtained from a female donor with multiple sclerosis, enrolled in a pregnancy study.

The chain employs TRBV27 and TRBJ1-1; D might be TRBD1 (5 bases). Trimming pared 1 base from V and 1 base from J, leaving 7 bases between. The CDR3 runs to 14 residues. Germline-derived CDR1 and CDR2 are MNHEY and SMNVEV (reference sequence). Here the CDR3 reads CASSLWGGNTEAFF. The CDR3 DNA reads as TGTGCCAGCAGTTTATGGGGGGGGAACACTGAAGCTTTCTTT.

This chain uses TRBV7-9 with TRBJ1-5; TRBD1 aligns across 7 bases. The CDR3 is made up of 14 amino acids. Germline V gene data show CDR1 as SEHNR and CDR2 as FQNEAQ (reference sequence). With 1 base clipped from V and 5 bases from J, the junction kept 2 bases outside the gene matches. The CDR3 spells CASSLGGQYQPQHF. CDR3 sequence (DNA): TGTGCCAGCAGCTTAGGGGGACAGTATCAGCCCCAGCATTTT. Full variable domain (missing parts from reference TRBV7-9 and TRBJ1-5): DTGVSQNPRHKITKRGQNVTFRCDPISEHNRLYWYRQTLGQGPEFLTYFQNEAQLEKSRLLSDRFSAERPKGSFSTLEIQRTEQGDSAMYLCASSLGGQYQPQHFGDGTRLSIL.

This chain uses TRBV30 with TRBJ1-5; a possible D gene is TRBD1 (5 bases). This CDR3 has 12 residues. Looked up from germline, CDR1 is GTSNPN and CDR2 is SVGIG (reference sequence). Trimming took off 6 bases at V and 2 bases at J, with 8 bases between the two ends. In nucleotides, the CDR3 is TGTGCCTGCCAACAGGGCAATCAGCCCCAGCATTTT. It is translated as CACQQGNQPQHF.

J is TRBJ2-1 and V is TRBV6-6, with TRBD1 matching 9 bases. The CDR3 covers 15 residues. In germline, CDR1 is MNHNY, CDR2 SVGAGI (reference sequence). V shed 7 bases, J shed 10 bases, and the junction held 14 bases outside the gene matches. CDR3 amino acids: CASIPLDRGSGEQFF. The CDR3 coding sequence is TGTGCCAGCATTCCTCTGGACAGGGGTTCCGGGGAGCAGTTCTTC.

J is TRBJ2-1 and V is TRBV2, with 7 bases identical to TRBD1. Trimming took 7 bases from V and 7 from J; bases not matched to a gene: 10. Germline CDR1 reads SNHLY; CDR2 reads FYNNEI. This CDR3 region has 14 residues. The CDR3 DNA follows: TGTGCCAGCAACAGGGGTATGGGGGTTAATGAGCAGTTCTTC. This translates into CASNRGMGVNEQFF.

In regard to this clone: The sample contains more than one DNA sequence encoding this CDR3. The chain uses TRBV7-9 and TRBJ1-1; the match to TRBD1 covers 8 bases. The ends lost 5 bases at V and 1 base at J; junction bases unmatched: 3. Per the germline V gene, CDR1 is SEHNR and CDR2 is FQNEAQ (reference sequence). CDR3 size: 14 residues. CDR3: CASSLGQGNTEAFF. CDR3 DNA sequence: TGTGCCAGCAGCCTCGGACAGGGGAACACTGAAGCTTTCTTT. The whole variable domain, filled in from reference TRBV7-9 and TRBJ1-1, reads DTGVSQNPRHKITKRGQNVTFRCDPISEHNRLYWYRQTLGQGPEFLTYFQNEAQLEKSRLLSDRFSAERPKGSFSTLEIQRTEQGDSAMYLCASSLGQGNTEAFFGQGTRLTVV.

The chain has TRBV7-9 and TRBJ2-1; a possible D gene is TRBD1 (5 bases). In germline, CDR1 is SEHNR, CDR2 FQNEAQ (reference sequence). Between the trimmed V and J ends, which lost 2 bases and 10 bases, there was a span of 12 bases. The CDR3 covers 13 residues. The CDR3 here is CASSLIVREEQFF. The CDR3 bases are TGTGCCAGCAGCTTAATCGTCAGGGAAGAGCAGTTCTTC.

This chain uses TRBV27 with TRBJ2-7; TRBD1 matches at 8 bases. Germline V gene sequence: CDR1 MNHEY, CDR2 SMNVEV (reference sequence). The CDR3 spans 15 residues. The J segment lost 2 bases and the V segment lost 3 bases, leaving 6 bases of the junction unmatched. CDR3 residues: CASSLARTGPYEQYF. The CDR3 DNA is TGTGCCAGCAGTTTGGCCCGGACAGGGCCCTACGAGCAGTACTTC.

V and J are TRBV25-1 and TRBJ1-1; TRBD1 is a possible D gene (6 bases). Per the germline V gene, CDR1 is MGHDK and CDR2 is SYGVNS. The CDR3 length is 12 residues. Deletions cut 7 bases from V and 2 bases from J, with 8 bases between. CDR3 DNA: TGTGCCAGCAAACAGGGTAACACTGAAGCTTTCTTT. It codes for CASKQGNTEAFF.

The genes are TRBV6-5 and TRBJ2-7; D uncertain. This CDR3 region has 14 residues. V was pared by 5 bases and J by 0 bases, with 11 bases between. Germline CDR1 MNHEY, CDR2 SVGAGI. The CDR3 nucleotides read TGTGCCAGCAGTCCACTACGAAGCTCCTACGAGCAGTACTTC. It codes for CASSPLRSSYEQYF.

This chain links TRBV6-1 with TRBJ1-6; 7 bases fit TRBD1. V lost 3 bases, J lost 10 bases, and 6 bases stayed unmatched. Germline V gene lookup returns CDR1 MNHNS and CDR2 SASEGT. The CDR3 contains 14 residues. Here the CDR3 DNA reads TGTGCCAGCAGTGATACCGAAGGGGGCTCACCCCTCCACTTT. The encoded protein is CASSDTEGGSPLHF.

V usage is TRBV5-4 and J usage is TRBJ2-5; 7 nucleotides line up with TRBD2. Germline lookup yields CDR1 SGHNT and CDR2 YYREEE (reference sequence). This CDR3 comprises 16 residues. V trimming: 1 base; J trimming: 5 bases; junction bases outside the gene matches: 11. The CDR3 DNA is TGTGCCAGCAGCTTGTCTAGTGCGGGAGAAGGTGAGACCCAGTACTTC. Protein product: CASSLSSAGEGETQYF.

The chain couples TRBV28 to TRBJ2-5; tentative D call: TRBD2 (5 bases). The germline CDR1 and CDR2 sequences are MDHEN and SYDVKM. Trimming removed 3 bases at V and 2 bases at J, with 10 bases between. The CDR3 is 14 amino acids. The CDR3 DNA reads as TGTGCCAGCAGTTTCCGAGCGGAGCAAGAGACCCAGTACTTC. It yields the protein CASSFRAEQETQYF.

This rearrangement joins TRBV2 to TRBJ1-2; D not resolved. Trimming removed 2 bases at V and 5 bases at J, with 12 bases between. This CDR3 has 14 amino acids. Germline V gene sequence: CDR1 SNHLY, CDR2 FYNNEI. The CDR3 bases are TGTGCCAGCAGTGAACCCGGGTCGGAATATGGCTACACCTTC. Encoded protein: CASSEPGSEYGYTF.

The genes are TRBV30 and TRBJ2-5; 7 bases agree with TRBD2. V lost 4 bases and J lost 5; bases outside the gene matches: 13. The CDR3 is made up of 15 amino acids. Germline-derived CDR1 and CDR2 are GTSNPN and SVGIG (reference sequence). Here the CDR3 reads CAWTITGGGRETQYF. The DNA for the CDR3 is TGTGCCTGGACAATAACGGGAGGAGGGAGGGAGACCCAGTACTTC.

This clone occurred a few times. This sequence joins TRBV13 and TRBJ1-2; D gene ambiguous. The length of the CDR3 is 10 residues. Trimming stripped 5 bases from V and 8 bases from J, with 6 bases between. Germline lookup yields CDR1 PRHDT and CDR2 FYEKMQ (reference sequence). The CDR3 DNA follows: TGTGCCAGCAGCCCCCTCGGCTACACCTTC. Translating it yields CASSPLGYTF. The full variable domain, with the rest looked up from reference TRBV13 and TRBJ1-2, is AAGVIQSPRHLIKEKRETATLKCYPIPRHDTVYWYQQGPGQDPQFLISFYEKMQSDKGSIPDRFSAQQFSDYHSELNMSSLELGDSALYFCASSPLGYTFGSGTRLTVV.

The chain links TRBV7-9 to TRBJ1-4; D perhaps matches TRBD1 (6 bases). V was pared by 4 bases and J by 3 bases, with 18 bases between. The CDR3 has 17 residues. CDR1 is SEHNR, CDR2 FQNEAQ, per germline (reference sequence). CDR3 in amino acids: CASSSGTNGPSNEKLFF. CDR3 DNA: TGTGCCAGCAGCTCAGGGACAAACGGTCCTTCTAATGAAAAACTGTTTTTT.

The gene calls are TRBV27 and TRBJ2-1, with a possible D match to TRBD1 (6 bases). This CDR3 region has 14 residues. Germline assignment: CDR1 MNHEY and CDR2 SMNVEV (reference sequence). The V end lost 2 bases, the J end lost 5 bases, and 10 bases lay between the germline ends. This CDR3 is CASSLRDTDNEQFF. CDR3 bases: TGTGCCAGCAGTTTAAGGGACACCGACAATGAGCAGTTCTTC.